This T cell receptor beta chain was captured by sequencing in a study of cytomegalovirus exposure and HLA in healthy donors. The study's findings and limits: What was likely a sequencing artifact was a cluster of highly shared sequence variants. Common viral pathogens were later found to be apparently linked to several of the most significant clusters. The authors assumed roughly uniform sequencing depth across donors for presence/absence analyses.

Germline CDR1 is MNHNY and CDR2 is SVGAGI (reference sequence). Germline trimming cut 10 bases from V and 7 bases from J; bases unmatched to any gene: 9. This CDR3 is 12 amino acids long. Primers included in the PCR were 60 Vbeta and 13 Jbeta primers. The repertoire was sequenced with immunoSEQ multiplex PCR; TCRdb's copy has only in-frame clones and lacks some. The sample lists about 130,000 clones, 75% to 90% occurring once. Remarks on this clone: Its antigen is currently unknown.

The sequence came from a woman between 40 and 55 years old in good health and CMV-seropositive. The specimen was PBMCs. The chain carries TRBV6-6 and TRBJ2-7; 8 nucleotides line up with TRBD1. CDR3 sequence reads: CATRWTGQEQYF. CDR3 bases: TGTGCCACCAGGTGGACAGGGCAAGAGCAGTACTTC.